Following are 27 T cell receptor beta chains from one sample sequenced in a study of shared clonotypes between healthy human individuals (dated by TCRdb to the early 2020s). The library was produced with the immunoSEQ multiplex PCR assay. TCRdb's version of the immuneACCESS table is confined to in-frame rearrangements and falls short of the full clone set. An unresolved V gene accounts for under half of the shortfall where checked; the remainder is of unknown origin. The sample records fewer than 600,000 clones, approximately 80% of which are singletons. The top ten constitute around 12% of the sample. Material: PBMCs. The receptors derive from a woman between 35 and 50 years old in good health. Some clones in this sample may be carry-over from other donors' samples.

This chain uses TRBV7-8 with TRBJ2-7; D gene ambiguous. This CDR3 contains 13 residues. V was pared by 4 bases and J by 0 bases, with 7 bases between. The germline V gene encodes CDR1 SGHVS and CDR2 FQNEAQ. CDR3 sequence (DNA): TGTGCCAGCAGCTCGATCTCCTCCTACGAGCAGTACTTC. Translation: CASSSISSYEQYF.

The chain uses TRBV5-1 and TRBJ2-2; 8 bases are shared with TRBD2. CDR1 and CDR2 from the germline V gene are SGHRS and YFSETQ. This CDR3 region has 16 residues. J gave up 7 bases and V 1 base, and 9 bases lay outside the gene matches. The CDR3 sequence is CASSLLLAENYGELFF. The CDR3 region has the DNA TGCGCCAGCAGCTTGCTACTAGCGGAGAACTACGGGGAGCTGTTTTTT.

This CDR3 reads CASSLWTRPFDTF. The CDR3 coding sequence is TGTGCCAGCAGCTTATGGACACGACCTTTTGACACCTTC. The V and J genes are TRBV5-4 and TRBJ1-2, with a possible D match to TRBD1 (5 bases). The germline V gene has CDR1 SGHNT and CDR2 YYREEE (reference sequence). V gave up 2 bases and J gave up 12 bases, with 17 bases separating them. This CDR3 has 13 residues.

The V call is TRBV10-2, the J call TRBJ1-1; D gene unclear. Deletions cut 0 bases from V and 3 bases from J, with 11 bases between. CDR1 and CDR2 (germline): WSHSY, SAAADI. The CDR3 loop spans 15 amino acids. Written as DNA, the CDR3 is TGCGCCAGCAGTGAGTCGGGTAGTAGCGACACTGAAGCTTTCTTT. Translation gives CASSESGSSDTEAFF.

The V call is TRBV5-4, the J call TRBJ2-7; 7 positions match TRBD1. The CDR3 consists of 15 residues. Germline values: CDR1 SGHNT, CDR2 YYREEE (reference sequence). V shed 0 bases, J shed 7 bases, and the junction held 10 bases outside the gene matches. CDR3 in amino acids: CASSLGKQGLMEQYF. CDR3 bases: TGTGCCAGCAGCTTGGGGAAACAGGGGTTGATGGAGCAGTACTTC. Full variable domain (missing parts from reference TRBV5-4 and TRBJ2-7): ETGVTQSPTHLIKTRGQQVTLRCSSQSGHNTVSWYQQALGQGPQFIFQYYREEENGRGNFPPRFSGLQFPNYSSELNVNALELDDSALYLCASSLGKQGLMEQYFGPGTRLTVT.

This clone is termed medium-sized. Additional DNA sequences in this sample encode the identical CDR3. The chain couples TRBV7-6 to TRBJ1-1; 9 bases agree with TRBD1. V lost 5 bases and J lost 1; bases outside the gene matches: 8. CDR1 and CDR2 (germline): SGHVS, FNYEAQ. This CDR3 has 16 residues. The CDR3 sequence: CASSRGTGITNTEAFF. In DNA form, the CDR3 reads TGTGCCAGCAGCCGAGGGACAGGGATTACGAACACTGAAGCTTTCTTT. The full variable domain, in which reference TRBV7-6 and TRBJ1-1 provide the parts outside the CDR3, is GAGVSQSPRYKVTKRGQDVALRCDPISGHVSLYWYRQALGQGPEFLTYFNYEAQQDKSGLPNDRFSAERPEGSISTLTIQRTEQRDSAMYRCASSRGTGITNTEAFFGQGTRLTVV.

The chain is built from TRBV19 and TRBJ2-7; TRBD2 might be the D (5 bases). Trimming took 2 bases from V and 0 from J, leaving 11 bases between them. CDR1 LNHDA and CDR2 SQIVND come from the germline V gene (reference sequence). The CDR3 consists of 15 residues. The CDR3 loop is CASSITAESSYEQYF. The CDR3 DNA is TGTGCCAGTAGTATAACAGCGGAAAGCTCCTACGAGCAGTACTTC. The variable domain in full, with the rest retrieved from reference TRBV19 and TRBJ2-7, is DGGITQSPKYLFRKEGQNVTLSCEQNLNHDAMYWYRQDPGQGLRLIYYSQIVNDFQKGDIAEGYSVSREKKESFPLTVTSAQKNPTAFYLCASSITAESSYEQYFGPGTRLTVT.

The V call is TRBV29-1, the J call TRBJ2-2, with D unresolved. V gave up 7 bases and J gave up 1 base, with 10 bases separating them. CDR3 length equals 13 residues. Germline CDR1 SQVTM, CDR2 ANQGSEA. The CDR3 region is CSAGRQNTGELFF. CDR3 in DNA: TGCAGCGCTGGTAGGCAGAACACCGGGGAGCTGTTTTTT.

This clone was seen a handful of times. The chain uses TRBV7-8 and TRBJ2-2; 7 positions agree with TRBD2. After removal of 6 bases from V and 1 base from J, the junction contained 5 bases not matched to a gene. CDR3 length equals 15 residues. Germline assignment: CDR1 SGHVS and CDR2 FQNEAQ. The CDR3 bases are TGTGCCAGCAGGGGCGGGAGCTTGAACACCGGGGAGCTGTTTTTT. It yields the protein CASRGGSLNTGELFF.

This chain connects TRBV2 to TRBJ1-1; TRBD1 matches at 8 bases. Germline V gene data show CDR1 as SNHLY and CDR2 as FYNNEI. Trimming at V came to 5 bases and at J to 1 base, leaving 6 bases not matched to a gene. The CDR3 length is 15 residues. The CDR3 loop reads CASSLGDRRNTEAFF. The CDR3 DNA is TGTGCCAGCAGTTTGGGGGACAGGCGGAACACTGAAGCTTTCTTT.

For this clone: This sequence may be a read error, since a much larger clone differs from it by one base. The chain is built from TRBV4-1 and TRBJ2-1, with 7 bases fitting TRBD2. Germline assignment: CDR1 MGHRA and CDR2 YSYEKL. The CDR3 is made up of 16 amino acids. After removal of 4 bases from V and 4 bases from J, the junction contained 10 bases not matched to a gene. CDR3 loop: CASSRGSSGIYNEQFF. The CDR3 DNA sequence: TGCGCCAGCAGCCGAGGTTCTAGCGGAATTTACAATGAGCAGTTCTTC.

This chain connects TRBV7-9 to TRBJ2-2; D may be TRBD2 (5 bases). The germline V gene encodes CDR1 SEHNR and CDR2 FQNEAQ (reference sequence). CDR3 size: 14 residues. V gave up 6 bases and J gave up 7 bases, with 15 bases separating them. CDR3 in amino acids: CASRREGVGGELFF. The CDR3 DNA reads TGTGCCAGCAGAAGAGAGGGAGTCGGCGGGGAGCTGTTTTTT. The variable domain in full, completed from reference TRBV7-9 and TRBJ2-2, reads DTGVSQNPRHKITKRGQNVTFRCDPISEHNRLYWYRQTLGQGPEFLTYFQNEAQLEKSRLLSDRFSAERPKGSFSTLEIQRTEQGDSAMYLCASRREGVGGELFFGEGSRLTVL.

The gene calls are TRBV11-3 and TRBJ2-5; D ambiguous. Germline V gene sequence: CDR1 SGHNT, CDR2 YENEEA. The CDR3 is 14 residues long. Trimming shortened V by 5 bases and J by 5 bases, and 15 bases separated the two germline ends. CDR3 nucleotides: TGTGCCAGCAGCCATTCGCGGCTAGGGGAGACCCAGTACTTC. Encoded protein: CASSHSRLGETQYF. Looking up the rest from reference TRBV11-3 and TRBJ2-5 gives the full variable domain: EAGVVQSPRYKIIEKKQPVAFWCNPISGHNTLYWYLQNLGQGPELLIRYENEEAVDDSQLPKDRFSAERLKGVDSTLKIQPAELGDSAVYLCASSHSRLGETQYFGPGTRLLVL.

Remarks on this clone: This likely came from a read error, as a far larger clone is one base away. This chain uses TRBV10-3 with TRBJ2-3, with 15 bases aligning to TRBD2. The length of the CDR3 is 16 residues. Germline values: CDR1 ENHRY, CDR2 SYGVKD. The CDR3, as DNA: TGTGCCATCAGCACACCGGGACTAGCGGGGGGCTATACGCGGTATTTT. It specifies CAISTPGLAGGYTRYF.

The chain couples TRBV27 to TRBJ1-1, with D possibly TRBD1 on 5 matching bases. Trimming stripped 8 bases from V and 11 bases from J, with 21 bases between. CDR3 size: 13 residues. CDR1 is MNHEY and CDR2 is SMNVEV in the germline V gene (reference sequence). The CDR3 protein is CASWTAGRGGAFF. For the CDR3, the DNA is TGTGCCAGCTGGACGGCGGGGCGGGGGGGGGCTTTCTTT.

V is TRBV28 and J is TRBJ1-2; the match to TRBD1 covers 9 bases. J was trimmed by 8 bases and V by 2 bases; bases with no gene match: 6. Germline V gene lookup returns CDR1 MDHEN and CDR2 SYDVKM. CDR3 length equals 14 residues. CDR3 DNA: TGTGCCAGCAGTTTACCTACAGGGGGCGAAGGCTACACCTTC. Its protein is CASSLPTGGEGYTF.

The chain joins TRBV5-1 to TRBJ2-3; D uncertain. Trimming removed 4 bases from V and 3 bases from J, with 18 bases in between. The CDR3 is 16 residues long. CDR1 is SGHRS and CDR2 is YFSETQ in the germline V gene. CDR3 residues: CASSPTRVLVTDTQYF. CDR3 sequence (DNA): TGCGCCAGCAGCCCAACGCGTGTTTTGGTGACAGATACGCAGTATTTT.

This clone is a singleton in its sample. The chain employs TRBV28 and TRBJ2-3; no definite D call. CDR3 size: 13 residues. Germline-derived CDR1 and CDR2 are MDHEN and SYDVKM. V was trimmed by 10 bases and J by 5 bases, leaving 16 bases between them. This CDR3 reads CATTAHYGDTQYF. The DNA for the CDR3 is TGTGCCACCACAGCACACTACGGAGATACGCAGTATTTT.

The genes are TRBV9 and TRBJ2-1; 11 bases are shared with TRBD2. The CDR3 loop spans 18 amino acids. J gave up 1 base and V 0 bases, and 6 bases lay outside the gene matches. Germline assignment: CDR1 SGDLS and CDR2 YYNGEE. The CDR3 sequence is CASSVEGLAAMSYNEQFF. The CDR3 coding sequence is TGTGCCAGCAGCGTAGAGGGACTAGCGGCGATGTCCTACAATGAGCAGTTCTTC.

The CDR3, as DNA: TGTGCCATCAGTCCCCTAGCGGGAGGGGGGGCAGATACGCAGTATTTT. It specifies CAISPLAGGGADTQYF. The V gene is TRBV10-3, the J gene TRBJ2-3; 12 nucleotides line up with TRBD2. The CDR3 extends over 16 amino acids. Looked up from germline, CDR1 is ENHRY and CDR2 is SYGVKD. After removal of 5 bases from V and 4 bases from J, the junction contained 7 bases not matched to a gene.

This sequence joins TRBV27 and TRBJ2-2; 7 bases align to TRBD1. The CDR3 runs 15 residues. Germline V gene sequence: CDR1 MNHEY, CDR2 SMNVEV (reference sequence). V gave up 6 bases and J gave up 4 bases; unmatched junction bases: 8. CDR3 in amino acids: CASSLSGTATGELFF. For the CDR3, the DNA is TGTGCCAGCAGCCTATCCGGGACAGCCACCGGGGAGCTGTTTTTT.

CDR3 coding DNA: TGTGCCAGCAGCTTGGGGGGTGAGCTAATGAGGTCCCAGCATTTT. It is translated as CASSLGGELMRSQHF. The chain couples TRBV7-2 to TRBJ1-5; possible D gene TRBD1, 5 bases. Germline V gives CDR1 SGHTA, CDR2 FQGNSA. The V end was cut by 3 bases, the J end by 11 bases, with 20 bases between. The CDR3 covers 15 residues. Full variable domain (missing parts from reference TRBV7-2 and TRBJ1-5): GAGVSQSPSNKVTEKGKDVELRCDPISGHTALYWYRQSLGQGLEFLIYFQGNSAPDKSGLPSDRFSAERTGGSVSTLTIQRTQQEDSAVYLCASSLGGELMRSQHFGDGTRLSIL.

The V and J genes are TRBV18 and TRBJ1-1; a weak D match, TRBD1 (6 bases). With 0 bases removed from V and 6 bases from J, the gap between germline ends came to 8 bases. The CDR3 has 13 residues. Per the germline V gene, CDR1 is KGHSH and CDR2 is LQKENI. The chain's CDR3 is CASSPPAGAEAFF. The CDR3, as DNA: TGTGCCAGCTCACCACCCGCAGGGGCTGAAGCTTTCTTT.

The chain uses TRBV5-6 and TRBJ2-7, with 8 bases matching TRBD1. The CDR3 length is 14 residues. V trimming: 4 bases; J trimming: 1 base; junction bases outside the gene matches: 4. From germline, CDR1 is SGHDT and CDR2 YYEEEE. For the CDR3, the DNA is TGTGCCAGCAGCAACAGGGGGATTTCCTACGAGCAGTACTTC. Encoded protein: CASSNRGISYEQYF. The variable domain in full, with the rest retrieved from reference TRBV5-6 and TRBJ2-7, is DAGVTQSPTHLIKTRGQQVTLRCSPKSGHDTVSWYQQALGQGPQFIFQYYEEEERQRGNFPDRFSGHQFPNYSSELNVNALLLGDSALYLCASSNRGISYEQYFGPGTRLTVT.

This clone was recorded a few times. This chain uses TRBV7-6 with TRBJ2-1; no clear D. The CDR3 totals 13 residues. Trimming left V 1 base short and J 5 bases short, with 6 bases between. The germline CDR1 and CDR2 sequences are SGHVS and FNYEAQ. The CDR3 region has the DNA TGTGCCAGCAGCTTAGTTGCAAACAATGAGCAGTTCTTC. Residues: CASSLVANNEQFF.

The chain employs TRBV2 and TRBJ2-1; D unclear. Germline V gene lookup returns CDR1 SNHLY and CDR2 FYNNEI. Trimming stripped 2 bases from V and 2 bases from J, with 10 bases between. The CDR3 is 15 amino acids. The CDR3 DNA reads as TGTGCCAGCAGTGAACAGCGCGGAGCCTACAATGAGCAGTTCTTC. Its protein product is CASSEQRGAYNEQFF. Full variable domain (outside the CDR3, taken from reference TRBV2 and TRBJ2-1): EPEVTQTPSHQVTQMGQEVILRCVPISNHLYFYWYRQILGQKVEFLVSFYNNEISEKSEIFDDQFSVERPDGSNFTLKIRSTKLEDSAMYFCASSEQRGAYNEQFFGPGTRLTVL.

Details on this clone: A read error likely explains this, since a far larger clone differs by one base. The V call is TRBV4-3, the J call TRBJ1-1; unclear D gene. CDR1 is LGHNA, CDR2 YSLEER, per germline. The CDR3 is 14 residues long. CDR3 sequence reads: CASGQRTSSTEAFF. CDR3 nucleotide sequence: TGCGCCAGCGGCCAACGTACGTCGAGCACTGAAGCTTTCTTT.